The 17 T cell receptor beta chains given below trace back to one sample, sequenced in a study of blood T cell repertoires in COVID-19. The protocol was immunoSEQ multiplex PCR, while the TCRdb copy is restricted to in-frame clones and leaves out a portion. This table has around 300,000 clones, roughly 85% appearing once. The sample consisted of peripheral blood. The receptors here all came from a human donor in a cohort sampled during active COVID-19.

The gene calls are TRBV5-1 and TRBJ1-1; D not resolved. Per the germline V gene, CDR1 is SGHRS and CDR2 is YFSETQ. The ends were cut back, 0 bases at V and 1 base at J, with 10 bases in the middle. This CDR3 comprises 15 residues. CDR3 in DNA: TGCGCCAGCAGCTTGGATCGGCAGGAGAACACTGAAGCTTTCTTT. Translation: CASSLDRQENTEAFF.

The genes are TRBV24-1 and TRBJ2-5, with D possibly TRBD1 on 5 matching bases. The CDR3 covers 15 residues. V shed 4 bases and J shed 1 base, with 12 bases lying between them. Germline V gene data show CDR1 as KGHDR and CDR2 as SFDVKD. In nucleotides, the CDR3 is TGTGCCACCAGTGACCCGGACAACCCCCAAGAGACCCAGTACTTC. Encoded protein: CATSDPDNPQETQYF.

The J gene is TRBJ2-1, the V gene TRBV24-1; 13 nucleotides line up with TRBD2. This CDR3 has 19 amino acids. Losses at the gene ends were 4 bases for V and 0 bases for J; bases not matched to a gene: 8. Per germline, CDR1 KGHDR and CDR2 SFDVKD. The CDR3 DNA reads TGTGCCACCAGTGACCCGACTAGCGGGGGGTCGAGCTCCTACAATGAGCAGTTCTTC. It specifies CATSDPTSGGSSSYNEQFF.

The V and J genes are TRBV2 and TRBJ2-7; TRBD1 matches at 7 bases. CDR3 length: 14 amino acids. Germline CDR1 SNHLY, CDR2 FYNNEI. Unmatched junction bases numbered 8, after V lost 7 bases and J lost 2 bases. In nucleotides, the CDR3 is TGTGCCAGCAATCTACAGGGGCGAACCTACGAGCAGTACTTC. This gives the protein CASNLQGRTYEQYF. The whole variable domain, filled in from reference TRBV2 and TRBJ2-7, reads EPEVTQTPSHQVTQMGQEVILRCVPISNHLYFYWYRQILGQKVEFLVSFYNNEISEKSEIFDDQFSVERPDGSNFTLKIRSTKLEDSAMYFCASNLQGRTYEQYFGPGTRLTVT.

The chain links TRBV2 to TRBJ2-5; D gene unclear. V was shortened by 6 bases and J by 3 bases, with 5 bases between the two germline ends. The germline gives CDR1 SNHLY, CDR2 FYNNEI. The CDR3 sequence is 11 residues long. The CDR3 region is CASRSEETQYF. In nucleotides, the CDR3 is TGTGCCAGCAGAAGCGAAGAGACCCAGTACTTC.

The chain uses TRBV7-9 and TRBJ2-3; possibly TRBD2 for D (5 bases). With 0 bases removed from V and 2 bases from J, the gap between germline ends came to 12 bases. Germline V gene sequence: CDR1 SEHNR, CDR2 FQNEAQ (reference sequence). This CDR3 contains 16 residues. CDR3 loop: CASSLAAGLSTDTQYF. CDR3 in DNA: TGTGCCAGCAGCTTAGCCGCGGGCCTATCCACAGATACGCAGTATTTT.

The chain is built from TRBV4-1 and TRBJ1-4; D gene uncertain. Germline CDR1 MGHRA, CDR2 YSYEKL. V was trimmed by 4 bases and J by 3 bases, leaving 9 bases between them. CDR3 length: 14 residues. The DNA for the CDR3 is TGCGCCAGCAGCCGCGCGGGGTCTAATGAAAAACTGTTTTTT. It yields the protein CASSRAGSNEKLFF.

Turning to this clone: Different DNA sequences within this sample yield the same CDR3. The V gene is TRBV30, the J gene TRBJ1-3, with D uncertain. Deletions cut 0 bases from V and 3 bases from J, with 3 bases between. This CDR3 contains 12 residues. Germline values: CDR1 GTSNPN, CDR2 SVGIG (reference sequence). The CDR3 reads CAWSVLGNTIYF. The CDR3, as DNA: TGTGCCTGGAGTGTACTTGGAAACACCATATATTTT. The complete variable domain, with remaining parts taken from reference TRBV30 and TRBJ1-3, reads SQTIHQWPATLVQPVGSPLSLECTVEGTSNPNLYWYRQAAGRGLQLLFYSVGIGQISSEVPQNLSASRPQDRQFILSSKKLLLSDSGFYLCAWSVLGNTIYFGEGSWLTVV.

The chain joins TRBV5-1 to TRBJ1-6; the match to TRBD1 covers 10 bases. V shed 4 bases, J shed 9 bases, and the junction held 10 bases outside the gene matches. This CDR3 comprises 16 residues. Germline V gene lookup returns CDR1 SGHRS and CDR2 YFSETQ. The CDR3 loop is CASSLPPGQGISPLHF. The CDR3 DNA reads as TGCGCCAGCAGCCTGCCCCCGGGACAGGGGATTTCACCCCTCCACTTT.

The genes are TRBV9 and TRBJ2-5; D possibly corresponds to TRBD2 (6 bases). From germline, CDR1 is SGDLS and CDR2 YYNGEE. The CDR3 has 16 amino acids. The ends were cut back, 0 bases at V and 1 base at J, with 13 bases in the middle. The CDR3 region is CASSVDNGGPQETQYF. The CDR3 bases are TGTGCCAGCAGCGTAGACAACGGGGGACCCCAAGAGACCCAGTACTTC.

The rearrangement joins TRBV7-3 to TRBJ1-2, with a weak D call TRBD1 (5 bases). The germline gives CDR1 SGHTA, CDR2 FQGTGA. This CDR3 spans 11 amino acids. The V end was cut by 5 bases, the J end by 6 bases, with 7 bases between. CDR3 residues: CASSAGNGYTF. The CDR3 DNA reads as TGTGCCAGCAGCGCAGGGAATGGCTACACCTTC.

The CDR3 protein is CASSQGGGNYGYTF. The CDR3 coding sequence is TGTGCCAGCAGCCAAGGAGGCGGAAACTATGGCTACACCTTC. The rearrangement links TRBV3-1 (or the pseudogene TRBV3-2) to TRBJ1-2; no definite D call. The germline gives CDR1 LGHDT, CDR2 YNNKEL (reference sequence). The CDR3 loop spans 14 amino acids. Trimming cost V 1 base and J 2 bases, with 8 bases left between them.

The chain employs TRBV19 and TRBJ1-2, with 8 nucleotides matching TRBD1. Germline values: CDR1 LNHDA, CDR2 SQIVND (reference sequence). V gave up 9 bases and J gave up 1 base; unmatched junction bases: 4. The CDR3 spans 13 residues. CDR3 bases: TGTGCCAGCGGGGACAGGCTTAACTATGGCTACACCTTC. Its translation is CASGDRLNYGYTF.

The chain is built from TRBV24-1 and TRBJ2-7; possibly TRBD2 for D (6 bases). CDR1 and CDR2 (germline): KGHDR, SFDVKD. V was pared by 2 bases and J by 11 bases, with 12 bases between. The CDR3 runs to 12 residues. The CDR3 DNA reads as TGTGCCACCAGTGATTCTGGCGGGACGGAGTACTTC. Amino acid sequence: CATSDSGGTEYF.

This clone turned up a few times. The genes are TRBV19 and TRBJ1-2; perhaps TRBD1 as D (6 bases). Germline lookup yields CDR1 LNHDA and CDR2 SQIVND (reference sequence). V was trimmed by 4 bases and J by 4 bases, leaving 25 bases between them. This CDR3 contains 18 residues. The CDR3 DNA reads as TGTGCCAGTAGTAATCCCAACCAACAGGGAGTGCGGCTCTATGGCTACACCTTC. This gives the protein CASSNPNQQGVRLYGYTF.

The chain employs TRBV27 and TRBJ1-3, with 9 positions matching TRBD1. From germline, CDR1 is MNHEY and CDR2 SMNVEV (reference sequence). J lost 10 bases, V lost 6 bases, and 13 bases had no gene match. The CDR3 is 15 residues long. The chain's CDR3 is CASSTLRDRAGTIYF. The CDR3 DNA reads as TGTGCCAGCAGCACTTTGCGGGACAGGGCGGGGACCATATATTTT.

This chain links TRBV12-3 or TRBV12-4 with TRBJ2-2, with D unresolved. The ends were cut back, 3 bases at V and 6 bases at J, with 5 bases in the middle. CDR3 length: 12 amino acids. CDR3 sequence: CASSFLAGELFF. The DNA for the CDR3 is TGTGCCAGCAGTTTTCTCGCCGGGGAGCTGTTTTTT.